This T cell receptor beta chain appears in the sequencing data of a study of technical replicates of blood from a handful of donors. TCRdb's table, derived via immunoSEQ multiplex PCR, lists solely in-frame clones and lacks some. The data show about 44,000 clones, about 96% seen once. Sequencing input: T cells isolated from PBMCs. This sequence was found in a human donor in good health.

The CDR3 nucleotides are TGCGCCAGCAGCTCAAGGACAGCCTACGAGCAGTACTTC. Translation gives CASSSRTAYEQYF. The J gene is TRBJ2-7, the V gene TRBV5-1; tentative D call: TRBD1 (6 bases). This CDR3 comprises 13 residues. The V end was cut by 3 bases, the J end by 2 bases, with 9 bases between. The germline gives CDR1 SGHRS, CDR2 YFSETQ.